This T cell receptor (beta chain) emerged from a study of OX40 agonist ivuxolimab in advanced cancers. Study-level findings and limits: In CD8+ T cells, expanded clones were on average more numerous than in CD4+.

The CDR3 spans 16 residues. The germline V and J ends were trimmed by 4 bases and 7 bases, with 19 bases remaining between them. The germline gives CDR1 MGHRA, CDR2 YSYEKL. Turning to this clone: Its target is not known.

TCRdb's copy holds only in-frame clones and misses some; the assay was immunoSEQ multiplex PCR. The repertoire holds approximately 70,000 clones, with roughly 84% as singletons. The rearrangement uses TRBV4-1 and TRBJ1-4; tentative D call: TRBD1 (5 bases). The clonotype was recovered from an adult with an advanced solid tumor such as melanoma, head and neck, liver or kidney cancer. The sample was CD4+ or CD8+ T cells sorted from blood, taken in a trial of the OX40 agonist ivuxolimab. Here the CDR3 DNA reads TGCGCCAGCAGCCCGTCCGGCGGGACCGGCGCTGAAAAACTGTTTTTT. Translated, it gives CASSPSGGTGAEKLFF.